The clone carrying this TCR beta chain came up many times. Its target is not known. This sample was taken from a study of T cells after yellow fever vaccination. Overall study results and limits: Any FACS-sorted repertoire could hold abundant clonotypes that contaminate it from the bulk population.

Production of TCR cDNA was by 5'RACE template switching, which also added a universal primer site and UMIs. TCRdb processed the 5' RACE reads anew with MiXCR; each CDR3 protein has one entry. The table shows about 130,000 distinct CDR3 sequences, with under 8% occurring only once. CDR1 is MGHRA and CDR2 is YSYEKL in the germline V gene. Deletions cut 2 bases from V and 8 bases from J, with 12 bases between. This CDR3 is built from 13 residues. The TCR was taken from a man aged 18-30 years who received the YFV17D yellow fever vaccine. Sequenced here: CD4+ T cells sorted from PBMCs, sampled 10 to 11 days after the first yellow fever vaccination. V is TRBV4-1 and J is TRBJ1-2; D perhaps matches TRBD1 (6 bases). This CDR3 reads CASSQTGQGGYTF. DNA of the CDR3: TGCGCCAGCAGCCAAACAGGGCAGGGAGGCTACACCTTC.